What follows are 32 T cell receptor beta chains derived from one specimen sequenced in a study of blood T cell repertoires in COVID-19. The data were produced by immunoSEQ multiplex PCR, yet TCRdb's version contains in-frame clones alone and is incomplete. The sample carries 25,000 to 35,000 clones, more than 65% recorded once. The sequenced sample consisted of peripheral blood. The receptors come from a woman aged 55-69 years with acute or convalescent COVID-19.

The V and J genes are TRBV7-9 and TRBJ1-2; TRBD1 matches at 7 bases. Germline V gene sequence: CDR1 SEHNR, CDR2 FQNEAQ (reference sequence). The CDR3 runs to 14 residues. After removal of 5 bases from V and 6 bases from J, the junction contained 9 bases not matched to a gene. The CDR3: CASSVQQGFDGYTF. Written as DNA, the CDR3 is TGTGCCAGCAGCGTACAACAGGGGTTCGATGGCTACACCTTC.

V and J are TRBV12-5 and TRBJ2-1, with a tentative D call TRBD2 (5 bases). Germline V lookup: CDR1 LGHNT, CDR2 FRNRAP. This CDR3 is built from 18 residues. V was shortened by 3 bases and J by 0 bases, with 18 bases between the two germline ends. Here the CDR3 DNA reads TGTGCTAGTGGTTTTATACGTGACGGGATGAGCTCCTACAATGAGCAGTTCTTC. Its protein product is CASGFIRDGMSSYNEQFF.

The chain joins TRBV9 to TRBJ1-3, with 8 bases matching TRBD1. V shed 3 bases and J 3 bases; nucleotides not matched to a gene: 2. The CDR3 consists of 14 residues. CDR1 SGDLS and CDR2 YYNGEE come from the germline V gene. The CDR3, as DNA: TGTGCCAGCAGCGAGACAGGGGTTGGAAACACCATATATTTT. Protein product: CASSETGVGNTIYF.

In its sample, this clone was seen a few times. J is TRBJ1-1 and V is TRBV2; D remains unclear. Trimming removed 4 bases at V and 1 base at J, with 16 bases between. The CDR3 covers 16 residues. Germline CDR1 and CDR2: SNHLY and FYNNEI. CDR3 protein: CASSVEGWVGNTEAFF. CDR3 DNA: TGTGCCAGCAGTGTGGAGGGTTGGGTTGGGAACACTGAAGCTTTCTTT.

This CDR3 is CASSVGTVNSPLHF. CDR3 DNA: TGTGCCAGCAGCGTCGGGACAGTTAATTCACCCCTCCACTTT. The J gene is TRBJ1-6, the V gene TRBV9; 7 bases align to TRBD1. Germline CDR1 and CDR2: SGDLS and YYNGEE. The CDR3 is made up of 14 amino acids. V shed 2 bases, J shed 6 bases, and the junction held 2 bases outside the gene matches.

This clone has just one count. The chain's CDR3 is CASSPPATTNTEAFF. Here the CDR3 DNA reads TGTGCCAGCTCACCACCGGCCACTACGAACACTGAAGCTTTCTTT. The rearrangement uses TRBV18 and TRBJ1-1; D uncertain. Trimming cost V 0 bases and J 1 base, with 9 bases left between them. This CDR3 comprises 15 residues. CDR1 is KGHSH, CDR2 LQKENI, per germline.

J is TRBJ1-1 and V is TRBV19; 9 bases are shared with TRBD1. In germline, CDR1 is LNHDA, CDR2 SQIVND (reference sequence). V lost 7 bases and J lost 2; bases outside the gene matches: 11. The CDR3 is made up of 16 amino acids. The CDR3 coding sequence is TGTGCCAGTACTACCACGGGACAGGGTTTAAACACTGAAGCTTTCTTT. It is translated as CASTTTGQGLNTEAFF.

The chain combines TRBV5-1 with TRBJ2-2, with D perhaps TRBD1 (5 bases). CDR3 size: 16 residues. The ends were cut back, 2 bases at V and 6 bases at J, with 17 bases in the middle. Germline values: CDR1 SGHRS, CDR2 YFSETQ. The CDR3 reads CASSFGRDRPAGELFF. As DNA, the CDR3 is TGCGCCAGCAGCTTTGGCAGGGATAGACCGGCCGGGGAGCTGTTTTTT.

The chain combines TRBV7-9 with TRBJ1-4, with 7 bases identical to TRBD1. This CDR3 has 15 residues. V lost 0 bases, J lost 7 bases, and 5 bases stayed unmatched. The germline V gene encodes CDR1 SEHNR and CDR2 FQNEAQ (reference sequence). CDR3 sequence reads: CASSLAGRGAEKLFF. CDR3 nucleotides: TGTGCCAGCAGCTTAGCGGGCAGGGGGGCTGAAAAACTGTTTTTT.

This chain uses TRBV27 with TRBJ2-3, with D uncertain. CDR1 and CDR2 (germline): MNHEY, SMNVEV (reference sequence). The CDR3 length is 11 residues. V dropped 6 bases and J dropped 5 bases, with 6 bases sitting between them. The DNA of the CDR3 is TGTGCCAGCAGCCTACGAGATACGCAGTATTTT. This codes for CASSLRDTQYF.

This chain links TRBV19 with TRBJ1-5; 10 bases map to TRBD1. Looked up from germline, CDR1 is LNHDA and CDR2 is SQIVND (reference sequence). This CDR3 is built from 17 residues. V was clipped by 5 bases and J by 6 bases; unmatched bases: 13. CDR3 DNA sequence: TGTGCCAGTAGTCCAGGACAGGGGGATCGTTTTGGTCAGCCCCAGCATTTT. Translation gives CASSPGQGDRFGQPQHF.

This chain connects TRBV5-1 to TRBJ1-1, with a weak D call TRBD1 (6 bases). V lost 4 bases to trimming and J lost 4 bases, with 14 bases between them. The CDR3 totals 14 residues. Germline loops: CDR1 SGHRS, CDR2 YFSETQ. CDR3 residues: CASSPTGSVTEAFF. The CDR3 nucleotides read TGCGCCAGCAGCCCAACAGGGAGTGTCACTGAAGCTTTCTTT.

J is TRBJ1-3 and V is TRBV9, with D perhaps matching TRBD1 (6 bases). The CDR3 totals 18 residues. CDR1 is SGDLS, CDR2 YYNGEE, per germline. V shed 0 bases and J shed 0 bases, with 16 bases lying between them. CDR3 bases: TGTGCCAGCAGCGTAGCTCCAGTTACGGACAGCTCTGGAAACACCATATATTTT. Translating gives CASSVAPVTDSSGNTIYF.

This sequence joins TRBV27 and TRBJ1-2; possible D gene TRBD1, 5 bases. Germline CDR1 and CDR2: MNHEY and SMNVEV (reference sequence). Trimming took 3 bases from V and 3 from J, leaving 14 bases between them. CDR3 length: 15 residues. CDR3 bases: TGTGCCAGCAGTTTCCTGGGGCCATGGTACTATGGCTACACCTTC. As protein: CASSFLGPWYYGYTF.

This clone was counted only a few times. J is TRBJ2-1 and V is TRBV19, with 8 bases matching TRBD2. Per germline, CDR1 LNHDA and CDR2 SQIVND (reference sequence). V shed 1 base and J 7 bases; nucleotides not matched to a gene: 6. The CDR3 contains 15 residues. The CDR3 here is CASSIVAGRGNEQFF. Here the CDR3 DNA reads TGTGCCAGTAGTATAGTAGCGGGACGAGGGAATGAGCAGTTCTTC.

The chain combines TRBV4-2 with TRBJ1-5; TRBD1 agrees at 7 bases. V was clipped by 1 base and J by 5 bases; unmatched bases: 2. The germline V gene has CDR1 LGHNA and CDR2 YNFKEQ. The CDR3 length is 14 residues. For the CDR3, the DNA is TGTGCCAGCAGCCAAGGTCAGGGGGATCAGCCCCAGCATTTT. Protein product: CASSQGQGDQPQHF.

The V gene is TRBV6-5, the J gene TRBJ1-1, with D possibly being TRBD1 (6 bases). Trimming pared 6 bases from V and 8 bases from J, leaving 13 bases between. Germline lookup yields CDR1 MNHEY and CDR2 SVGAGI. The CDR3 covers 12 residues. In nucleotides, the CDR3 is TGTGCCAGCAGCGATTGGACAGACGAAGCTTTCTTT. Translating it yields CASSDWTDEAFF.

The gene calls are TRBV19 and TRBJ2-3, with a tentative D call TRBD2 (5 bases). Per germline, CDR1 LNHDA and CDR2 SQIVND (reference sequence). V was shortened by 10 bases and J by 2 bases, with 16 bases between the two germline ends. The CDR3 consists of 14 residues. The CDR3 spells CATLGEQPTDTQYF. The CDR3, as DNA: TGTGCCACCCTTGGGGAGCAGCCCACAGATACGCAGTATTTT.

V usage is TRBV5-1 and J usage is TRBJ1-1; D is possibly TRBD1 (6 bases). The CDR3 totals 14 residues. V was clipped by 4 bases and J by 6 bases, with 16 bases between them. Per germline, CDR1 SGHRS and CDR2 YFSETQ. CDR3: CASSALTGRSEAFF. CDR3 in DNA: TGCGCCAGCAGCGCCTTGACAGGAAGATCTGAAGCTTTCTTT.

J is TRBJ2-3 and V is TRBV7-9; 10 bases match TRBD1. Trimming removed 4 bases from V and 6 bases from J; junction bases left unmatched: 4. Germline V gives CDR1 SEHNR, CDR2 FQNEAQ (reference sequence). This CDR3 has 14 residues. CDR3 bases: TGTGCCAGCAGCTCGACAGGGGGCGCGGATACGCAGTATTTT. It specifies CASSSTGGADTQYF.

The chain uses TRBV5-1 and TRBJ2-7, with a possible D match to TRBD1 (6 bases). Trimming pared 6 bases from V and 3 bases from J, leaving 13 bases between. The CDR3 is made up of 13 amino acids. Germline V lookup: CDR1 SGHRS, CDR2 YFSETQ. CDR3 nucleotides: TGCGCCAGCAAAACAGGGAGCGGCTACGAGCAGTACTTC. Translation: CASKTGSGYEQYF.

The genes are TRBV11-1 and TRBJ2-7; TRBD1 aligns across 9 bases. V was pared by 4 bases and J by 2 bases, with 9 bases of the junction left unmatched. From germline, CDR1 is SGHAT and CDR2 FQDESV (reference sequence). The CDR3 covers 16 residues. For the CDR3, the DNA is TGTGCCAGCAGCTCCCTCTCGACAGGGGGTGCCTACGAGCAGTACTTC. It codes for CASSSLSTGGAYEQYF. The full variable domain, completed using reference TRBV11-1 and TRBJ2-7, is EAEVAQSPRYKITEKSQAVAFWCDPISGHATLYWYRQILGQGPELLVQFQDESVVDDSQLPKDRFSAERLKGVDSTLKIQPAELGDSAMYLCASSSLSTGGAYEQYFGPGTRLTVT.

V and J are TRBV3-1 (or the pseudogene TRBV3-2) and TRBJ2-7, with 7 bases matching TRBD1. The CDR3 contains 15 residues. Trimming took 5 bases from V and 2 from J; bases not matched to a gene: 9. Germline CDR1 LGHDT, CDR2 YNNKEL (reference sequence). The CDR3 nucleotides read TGTGCCAGCAGCTACGGGACAGCCTCAGCCTACGAGCAGTACTTC. Its protein product is CASSYGTASAYEQYF.

This sequence joins TRBV6-1 and TRBJ2-1; 7 bases align to TRBD1. CDR1 MNHNS and CDR2 SASEGT come from the germline V gene. V lost 3 bases to trimming and J lost 2 bases; unmatched junction nucleotides: 7. The length of the CDR3 is 16 residues. CDR3 nucleotides: TGTGCCAGCAGTGATCCTAGTGACAGGGCCTACAATGAGCAGTTCTTC. This encodes CASSDPSDRAYNEQFF.

CDR3 amino acids: CASSSQGTNTEAFF. The CDR3 DNA sequence: TGTGCCAGCAGCTCGCAGGGAACGAACACTGAAGCTTTCTTT. The chain uses TRBV7-2 and TRBJ1-1, with D possibly TRBD1 on 5 matching bases. The CDR3 length is 14 residues. V shed 4 bases and J shed 1 base, with 10 bases lying between them. CDR1 and CDR2 (germline): SGHTA, FQGNSA.

V gene TRBV5-6 combines with J gene TRBJ1-2; 7 bases line up with TRBD1. With 4 bases clipped from V and 8 bases from J, the junction kept 14 bases outside the gene matches. Looked up from germline, CDR1 is SGHDT and CDR2 is YYEEEE. The CDR3 contains 15 residues. CDR3 DNA sequence: TGTGCCAGCAGCAACATACAACAGGGGCCGAGGGGCTACACCTTC. It yields the protein CASSNIQQGPRGYTF.

The rearrangement joins TRBV19 to TRBJ2-7; possibly TRBD2 for D (6 bases). This CDR3 region has 14 residues. Germline CDR1 is LNHDA and CDR2 is SQIVND (reference sequence). V was clipped by 2 bases and J by 5 bases, with 13 bases between them. Here the CDR3 reads CASSISRGRHEQYF. The CDR3 DNA sequence: TGTGCCAGTAGTATATCGCGGGGCCGGCACGAGCAGTACTTC. Variable domain in full (rest from reference TRBV19 and TRBJ2-7): DGGITQSPKYLFRKEGQNVTLSCEQNLNHDAMYWYRQDPGQGLRLIYYSQIVNDFQKGDIAEGYSVSREKKESFPLTVTSAQKNPTAFYLCASSISRGRHEQYFGPGTRLTVT.

The chain recombines TRBV25-1 with TRBJ1-1; possibly TRBD1 for D (6 bases). Germline V gene lookup returns CDR1 MGHDK and CDR2 SYGVNS. Trimming stripped 6 bases from V and 0 bases from J, with 14 bases between. There are 15 residues in the CDR3. CDR3 in DNA: TGTGCCAGCAGCCCGGACAGAGGGTTGAACACTGAAGCTTTCTTT. It codes for CASSPDRGLNTEAFF. The variable domain in full, completed from reference TRBV25-1 and TRBJ1-1, reads EADIYQTPRYLVIGTGKKITLECSQTMGHDKMYWYQQDPGMELHLIHYSYGVNSTEKGDLSSESTVSRIRTEHFPLTLESARPSHTSQYLCASSPDRGLNTEAFFGQGTRLTVV.

The V gene is TRBV18, the J gene TRBJ1-4, with D maybe TRBD1 (5 bases). Between the trimmed V and J ends, which lost 8 bases and 5 bases, there was a span of 12 bases. The length of the CDR3 is 13 residues. From germline, CDR1 is KGHSH and CDR2 LQKENI. The CDR3 loop is CASQQERNEKLFF. DNA for the CDR3: TGTGCCAGCCAACAGGAGAGAAATGAAAAACTGTTTTTT.

This clone has just one count. V usage is TRBV2 and J usage is TRBJ2-3; TRBD2 might be the D (5 bases). CDR1 is SNHLY, CDR2 FYNNEI, per germline. The CDR3 runs 14 residues. Trimming cost V 3 bases and J 10 bases, with 17 bases left between them. CDR3 nucleotide sequence: TGTGCCAGCAGTGATGCCGCAACTAGTCGACCGCAGTATTTT. Its translation is CASSDAATSRPQYF.

The chain employs TRBV20-1 and TRBJ1-1; no reliable D call. The germline V and J ends were trimmed by 2 bases and 5 bases, with 6 bases remaining between them. This CDR3 has 11 amino acids. CDR1 and CDR2 from the germline V gene are DFQATT and SNEGSKA (reference sequence). The CDR3 DNA is TGCAGTGCTAGATCGGGGACTGAAGCTTTCTTT. Protein sequence: CSARSGTEAFF.

The CDR3 spells CASSLQGFSNQPQHF. CDR3 DNA: TGTGCCAGCAGCTTACAGGGATTTAGCAATCAGCCCCAGCATTTT. This chain connects TRBV6-5 to TRBJ1-5; D is possibly TRBD1 (6 bases). The V end lost 6 bases, the J end lost 0 bases, and 12 bases lay between the germline ends. Germline CDR1 MNHEY, CDR2 SVGAGI. The CDR3 is 15 residues long.